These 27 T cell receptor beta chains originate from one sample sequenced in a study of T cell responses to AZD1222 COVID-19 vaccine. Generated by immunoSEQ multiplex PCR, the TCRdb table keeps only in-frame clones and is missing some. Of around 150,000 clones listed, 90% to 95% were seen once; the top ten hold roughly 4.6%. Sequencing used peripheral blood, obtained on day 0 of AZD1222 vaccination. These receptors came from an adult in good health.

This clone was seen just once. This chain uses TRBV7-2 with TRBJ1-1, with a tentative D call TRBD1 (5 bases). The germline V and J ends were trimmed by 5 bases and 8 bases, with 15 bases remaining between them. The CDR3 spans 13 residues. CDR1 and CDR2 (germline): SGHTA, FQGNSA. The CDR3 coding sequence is TGTGCCAGCAGCCGTAAGGGCCACAGGGAAGCTTTCTTT. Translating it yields CASSRKGHREAFF.

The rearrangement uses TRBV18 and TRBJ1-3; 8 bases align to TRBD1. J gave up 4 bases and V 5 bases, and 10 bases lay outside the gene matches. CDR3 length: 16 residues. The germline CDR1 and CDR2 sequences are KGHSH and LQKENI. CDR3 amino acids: CASSAGQAVGGNTIYF. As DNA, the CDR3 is TGTGCCAGCTCAGCGGGACAGGCGGTCGGAGGAAACACCATATATTTT.

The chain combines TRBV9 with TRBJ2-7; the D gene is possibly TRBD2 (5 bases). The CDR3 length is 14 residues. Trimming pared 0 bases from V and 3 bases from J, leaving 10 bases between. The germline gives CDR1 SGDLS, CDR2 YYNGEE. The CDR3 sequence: CASSVDNGNYEQYF. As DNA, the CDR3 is TGTGCCAGCAGCGTAGACAACGGGAACTACGAGCAGTACTTC.

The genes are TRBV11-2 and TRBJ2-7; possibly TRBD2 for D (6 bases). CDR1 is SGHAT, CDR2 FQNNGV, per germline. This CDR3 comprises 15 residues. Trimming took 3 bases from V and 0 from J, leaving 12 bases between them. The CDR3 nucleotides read TGTGCCAGCAGCTTCGGCGGGGTAAGCTCCTACGAGCAGTACTTC. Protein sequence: CASSFGGVSSYEQYF.

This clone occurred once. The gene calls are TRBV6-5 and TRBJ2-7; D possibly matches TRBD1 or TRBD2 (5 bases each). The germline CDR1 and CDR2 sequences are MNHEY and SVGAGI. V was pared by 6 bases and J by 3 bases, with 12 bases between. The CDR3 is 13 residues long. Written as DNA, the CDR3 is TGTGCCAGCAGGAGGGGAACAAACTACGAGCAGTACTTC. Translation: CASRRGTNYEQYF.

CDR3 loop: CASSQGDRRYNEKLFF. CDR3 nucleotide sequence: TGTGCCAGCAGCCAAGGAGACAGGCGTTATAATGAAAAACTGTTTTTT. The rearrangement links TRBV3-1 (or the pseudogene TRBV3-2) to TRBJ1-4, with a tentative D call TRBD1 (6 bases). The CDR3 is 16 residues long. Trimming cost V 1 base and J 4 bases, with 13 bases left between them. Germline lookup yields CDR1 LGHDT and CDR2 YNNKEL (reference sequence).

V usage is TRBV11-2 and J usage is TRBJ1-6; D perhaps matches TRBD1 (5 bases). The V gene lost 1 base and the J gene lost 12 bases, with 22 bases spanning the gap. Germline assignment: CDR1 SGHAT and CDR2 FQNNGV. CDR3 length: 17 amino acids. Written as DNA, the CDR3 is TGTGCCAGCAGCTTAGCCCAGGCGGGGCTTACTCCCAAACCCCTCCACTTT. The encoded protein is CASSLAQAGLTPKPLHF.

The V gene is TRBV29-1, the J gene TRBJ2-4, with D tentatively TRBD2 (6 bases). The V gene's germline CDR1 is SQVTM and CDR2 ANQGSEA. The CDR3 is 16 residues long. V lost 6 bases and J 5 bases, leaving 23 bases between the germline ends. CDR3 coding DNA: TGCAGCGTCCAAACCGGGACTCTTTTCCCCCAAAACATTCAGTACTTC. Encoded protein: CSVQTGTLFPQNIQYF.

The CDR3: CSLVRQETQYF. The CDR3 region has the DNA TGCAGTTTAGTCAGGCAAGAGACCCAGTACTTC. The gene calls are TRBV20-1 and TRBJ2-5; D remains unclear. The germline V gene has CDR1 DFQATT and CDR2 SNEGSKA (reference sequence). The CDR3 is made up of 11 amino acids. Deletions cut 8 bases from V and 2 bases from J, with 9 bases between.

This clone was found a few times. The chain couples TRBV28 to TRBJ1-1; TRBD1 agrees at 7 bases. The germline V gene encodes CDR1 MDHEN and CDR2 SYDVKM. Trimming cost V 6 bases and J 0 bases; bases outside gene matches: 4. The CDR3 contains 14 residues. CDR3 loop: CASRLDRVNTEAFF. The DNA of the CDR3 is TGTGCCAGCAGGCTCGACAGGGTGAACACTGAAGCTTTCTTT.

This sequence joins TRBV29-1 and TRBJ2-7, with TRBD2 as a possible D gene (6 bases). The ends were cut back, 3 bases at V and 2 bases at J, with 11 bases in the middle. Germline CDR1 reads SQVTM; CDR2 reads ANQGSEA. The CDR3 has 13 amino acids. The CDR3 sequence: CSVEASDTYEQYF. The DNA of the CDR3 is TGCAGCGTTGAGGCTAGCGATACCTACGAGCAGTACTTC.

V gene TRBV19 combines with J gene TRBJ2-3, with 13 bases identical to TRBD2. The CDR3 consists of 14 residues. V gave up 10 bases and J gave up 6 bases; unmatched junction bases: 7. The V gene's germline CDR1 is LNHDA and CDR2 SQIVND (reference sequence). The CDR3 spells CATALAGGSDTQYF. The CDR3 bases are TGTGCCACAGCACTAGCGGGAGGGTCGGATACGCAGTATTTT. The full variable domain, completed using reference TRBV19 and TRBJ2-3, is DGGITQSPKYLFRKEGQNVTLSCEQNLNHDAMYWYRQDPGQGLRLIYYSQIVNDFQKGDIAEGYSVSREKKESFPLTVTSAQKNPTAFYLCATALAGGSDTQYFGPGTRLTVL.

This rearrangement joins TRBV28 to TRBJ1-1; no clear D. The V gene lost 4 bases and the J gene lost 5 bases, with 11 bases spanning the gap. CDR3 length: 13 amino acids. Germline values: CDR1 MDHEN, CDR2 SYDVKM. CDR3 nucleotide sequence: TGTGCCAGCAGTTCACAGCGAAGAACTGAAGCTTTCTTT. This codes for CASSSQRRTEAFF. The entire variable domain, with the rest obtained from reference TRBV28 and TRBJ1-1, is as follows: DVKVTQSSRYLVKRTGEKVFLECVQDMDHENMFWYRQDPGLGLRLIYFSYDVKMKEKGDIPEGYSVSREKKERFSLILESASTNQTSMYLCASSSQRRTEAFFGQGTRLTVV.

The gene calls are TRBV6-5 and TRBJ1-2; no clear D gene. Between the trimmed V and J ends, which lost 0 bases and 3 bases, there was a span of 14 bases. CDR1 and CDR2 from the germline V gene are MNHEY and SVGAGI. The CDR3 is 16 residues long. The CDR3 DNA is TGTGCCAGCAGTTACTCGAAAAGGGCCCCCTACTATGGCTACACCTTC. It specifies CASSYSKRAPYYGYTF.

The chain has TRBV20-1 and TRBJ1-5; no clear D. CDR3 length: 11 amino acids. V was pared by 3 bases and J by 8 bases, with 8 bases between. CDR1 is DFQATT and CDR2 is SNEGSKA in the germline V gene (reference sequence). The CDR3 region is CSARGMKPQHF. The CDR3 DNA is TGCAGTGCTAGGGGGATGAAGCCCCAGCATTTT.

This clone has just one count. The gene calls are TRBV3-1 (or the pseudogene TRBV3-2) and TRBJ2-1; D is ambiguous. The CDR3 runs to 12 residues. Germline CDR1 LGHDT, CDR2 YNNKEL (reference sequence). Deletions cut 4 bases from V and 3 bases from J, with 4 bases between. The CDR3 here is CASSRGYNEQFF. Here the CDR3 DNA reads TGTGCCAGCAGCCGGGGCTACAATGAGCAGTTCTTC.

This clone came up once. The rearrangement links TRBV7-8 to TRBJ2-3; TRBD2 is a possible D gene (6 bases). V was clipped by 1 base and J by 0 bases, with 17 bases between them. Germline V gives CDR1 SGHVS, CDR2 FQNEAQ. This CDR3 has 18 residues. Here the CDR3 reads CASSLGVSGPFSTDTQYF. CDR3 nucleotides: TGTGCCAGCAGCTTAGGGGTTAGCGGTCCTTTTAGCACAGATACGCAGTATTTT. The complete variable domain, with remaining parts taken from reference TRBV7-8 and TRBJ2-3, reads GAGVSQSPRYKVAKRGQDVALRCDPISGHVSLFWYQQALGQGPEFLTYFQNEAQLDKSGLPSDRFFAERPEGSVSTLKIQRTQQEDSAVYLCASSLGVSGPFSTDTQYFGPGTRLTVL.

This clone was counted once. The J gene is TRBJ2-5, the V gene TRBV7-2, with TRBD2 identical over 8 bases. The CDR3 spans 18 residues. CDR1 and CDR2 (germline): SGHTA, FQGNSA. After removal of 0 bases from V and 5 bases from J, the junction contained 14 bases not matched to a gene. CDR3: CASSLAPPGAGEGETQYF. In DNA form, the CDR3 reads TGTGCCAGCAGCTTAGCGCCCCCCGGAGCGGGAGAAGGGGAGACCCAGTACTTC.

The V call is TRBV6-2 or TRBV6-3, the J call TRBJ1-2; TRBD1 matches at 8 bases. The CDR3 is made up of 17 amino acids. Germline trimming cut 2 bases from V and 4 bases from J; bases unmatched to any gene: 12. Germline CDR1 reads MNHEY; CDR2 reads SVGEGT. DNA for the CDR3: TGTGCCAGCAGTTACCCCAGGGACAGGACCTGGGGCTATGGCTACACCTTC. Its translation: CASSYPRDRTWGYGYTF.

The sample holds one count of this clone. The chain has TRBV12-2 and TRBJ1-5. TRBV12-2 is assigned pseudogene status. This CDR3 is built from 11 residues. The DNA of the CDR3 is TGTGCAAGTCGCGTGTGTCAGCCCCAGCATTTT. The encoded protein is CASRVCQPQHF.

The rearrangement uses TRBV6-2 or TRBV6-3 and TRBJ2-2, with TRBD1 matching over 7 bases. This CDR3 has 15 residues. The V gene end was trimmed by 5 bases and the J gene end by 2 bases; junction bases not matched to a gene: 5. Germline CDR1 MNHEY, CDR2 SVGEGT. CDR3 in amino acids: CASSPGTANTGELFF. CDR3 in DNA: TGTGCCAGCAGTCCCGGGACAGCAAACACCGGGGAGCTGTTTTTT.

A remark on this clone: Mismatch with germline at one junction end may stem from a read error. The CDR3, as DNA: TGTGCCAGCTCCCCCGGGACAGGGTATTCACTCCTCCACTTT. Translating it yields CASSPGTGYSLLHF. V usage is TRBV18 and J usage is TRBJ1-6, with TRBD1 matching over 9 bases. The CDR3 runs 14 residues. The germline V gene has CDR1 KGHSH and CDR2 LQKENI.

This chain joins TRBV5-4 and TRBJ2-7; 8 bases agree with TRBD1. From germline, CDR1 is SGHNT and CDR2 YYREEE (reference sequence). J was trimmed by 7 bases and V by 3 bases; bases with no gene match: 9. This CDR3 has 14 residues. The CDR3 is CASSSDQGAREQYF. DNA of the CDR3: TGTGCCAGCAGCTCGGATCAGGGGGCTCGGGAGCAGTACTTC.

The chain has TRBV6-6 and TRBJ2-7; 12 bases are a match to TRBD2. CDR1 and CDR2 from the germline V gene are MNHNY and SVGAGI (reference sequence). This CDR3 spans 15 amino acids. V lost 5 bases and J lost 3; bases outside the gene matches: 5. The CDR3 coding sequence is TGTGCCAGCAGTCCCCTAGCGGGAGGGGGCTACGAGCAGTACTTC. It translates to CASSPLAGGGYEQYF.

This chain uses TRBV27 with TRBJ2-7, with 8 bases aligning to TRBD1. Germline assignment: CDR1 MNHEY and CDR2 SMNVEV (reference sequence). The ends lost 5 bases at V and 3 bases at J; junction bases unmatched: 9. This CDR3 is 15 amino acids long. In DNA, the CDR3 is TGTGCCAGCAGTCTATATCCAGGGACAGGCTACGAGCAGTACTTC. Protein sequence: CASSLYPGTGYEQYF.

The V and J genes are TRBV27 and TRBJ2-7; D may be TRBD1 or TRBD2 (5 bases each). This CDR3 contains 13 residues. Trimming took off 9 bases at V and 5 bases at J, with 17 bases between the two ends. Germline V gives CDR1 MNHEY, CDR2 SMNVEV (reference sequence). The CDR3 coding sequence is TGTGCCAGTGGGGACGGCCTCGGGGACGAGCAGTACTTC. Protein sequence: CASGDGLGDEQYF.

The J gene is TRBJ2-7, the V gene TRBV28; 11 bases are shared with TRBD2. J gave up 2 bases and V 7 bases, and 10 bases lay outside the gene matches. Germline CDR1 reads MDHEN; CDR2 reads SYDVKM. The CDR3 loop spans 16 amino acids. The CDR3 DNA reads TGTGCCAGCACGACTAGCGGGACAGGGCTTCCCTACGAGCAGTACTTC. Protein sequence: CASTTSGTGLPYEQYF.